This record covers a single T cell receptor (beta chain). The entry originates in a study of T cell changes during pregnancy in multiple sclerosis. TCRdb keeps only in-frame clones here, not all; method: immunoSEQ multiplex PCR. The top ten hold 1.5% to 1.9% of the sample, which has 85,000 to 100,000 clones, more than 85% seen once. The source material was peripheral blood, sampled in the first trimester of pregnancy. This clonotype originated in a female donor with multiple sclerosis, enrolled in a pregnancy study.

CDR3 amino acids: CASSLGVQGSRGLMNTEAFF. CDR3 DNA sequence: TGTGCCAGCAGTTTAGGCGTACAGGGTAGCAGGGGCCTCATGAACACTGAAGCTTTCTTT. This rearrangement joins TRBV28 to TRBJ1-1; D possibly corresponds to TRBD1 (6 bases). From germline, CDR1 is MDHEN and CDR2 SYDVKM. V lost 2 bases and J lost 0, with 25 bases in between. The CDR3 is 20 residues long.